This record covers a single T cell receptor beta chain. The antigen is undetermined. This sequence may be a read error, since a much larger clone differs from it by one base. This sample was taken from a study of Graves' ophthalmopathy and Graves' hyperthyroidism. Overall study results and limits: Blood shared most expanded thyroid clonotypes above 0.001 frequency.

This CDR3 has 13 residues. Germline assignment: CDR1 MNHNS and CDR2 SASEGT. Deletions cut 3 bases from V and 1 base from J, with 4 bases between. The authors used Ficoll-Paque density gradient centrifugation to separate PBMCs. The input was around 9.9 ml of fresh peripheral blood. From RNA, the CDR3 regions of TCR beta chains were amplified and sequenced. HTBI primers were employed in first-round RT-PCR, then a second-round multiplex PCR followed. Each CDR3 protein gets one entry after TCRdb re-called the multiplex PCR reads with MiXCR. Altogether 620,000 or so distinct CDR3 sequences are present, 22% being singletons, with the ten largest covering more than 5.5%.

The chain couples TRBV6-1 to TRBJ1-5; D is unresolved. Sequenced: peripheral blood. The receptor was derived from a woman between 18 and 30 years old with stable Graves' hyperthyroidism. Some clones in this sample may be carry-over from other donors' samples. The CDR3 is CASSDGSNQPQHF. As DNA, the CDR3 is TGTGCCAGCAGTGACGGCAGCAATCAGCCCCAGCATTTT.